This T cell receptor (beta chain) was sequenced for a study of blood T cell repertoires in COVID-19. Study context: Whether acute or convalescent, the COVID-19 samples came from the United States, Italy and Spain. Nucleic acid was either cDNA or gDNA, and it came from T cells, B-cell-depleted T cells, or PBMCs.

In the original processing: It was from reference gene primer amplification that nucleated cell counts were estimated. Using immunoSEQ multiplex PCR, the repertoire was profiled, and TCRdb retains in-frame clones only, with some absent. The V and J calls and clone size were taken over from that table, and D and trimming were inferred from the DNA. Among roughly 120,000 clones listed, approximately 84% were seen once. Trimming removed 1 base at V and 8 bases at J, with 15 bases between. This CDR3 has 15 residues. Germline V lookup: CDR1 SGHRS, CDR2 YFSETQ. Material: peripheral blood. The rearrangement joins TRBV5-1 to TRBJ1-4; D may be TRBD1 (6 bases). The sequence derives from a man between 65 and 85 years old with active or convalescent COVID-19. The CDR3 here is CASSLQPWTAEKLFF. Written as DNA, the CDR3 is TGCGCCAGCAGCTTGCAACCTTGGACAGCCGAAAAACTGTTTTTT.